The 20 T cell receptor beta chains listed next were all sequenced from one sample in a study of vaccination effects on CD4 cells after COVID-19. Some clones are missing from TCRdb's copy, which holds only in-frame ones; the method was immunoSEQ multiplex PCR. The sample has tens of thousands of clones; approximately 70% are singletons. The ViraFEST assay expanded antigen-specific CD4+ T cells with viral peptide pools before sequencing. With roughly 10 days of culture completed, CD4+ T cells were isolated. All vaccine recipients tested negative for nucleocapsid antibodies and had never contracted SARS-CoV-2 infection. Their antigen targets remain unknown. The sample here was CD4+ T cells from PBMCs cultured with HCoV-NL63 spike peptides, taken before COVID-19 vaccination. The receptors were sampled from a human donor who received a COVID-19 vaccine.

CDR3 region: CASSFPKSEAFF. The CDR3 nucleotides are TGTGCCAGCAGTTTCCCAAAGTCTGAAGCTTTCTTT. J is TRBJ1-1 and V is TRBV12-3 or TRBV12-4; D unresolved. Trimming removed 3 bases from V and 6 bases from J, with 8 bases in between. CDR3 length equals 12 residues.

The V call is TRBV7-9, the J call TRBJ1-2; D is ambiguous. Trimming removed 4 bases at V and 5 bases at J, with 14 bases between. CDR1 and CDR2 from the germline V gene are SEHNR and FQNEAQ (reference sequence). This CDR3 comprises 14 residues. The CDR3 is CASSSLYDLYGYTF. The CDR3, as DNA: TGTGCCAGCAGCTCCCTTTACGACTTGTATGGCTACACCTTC.

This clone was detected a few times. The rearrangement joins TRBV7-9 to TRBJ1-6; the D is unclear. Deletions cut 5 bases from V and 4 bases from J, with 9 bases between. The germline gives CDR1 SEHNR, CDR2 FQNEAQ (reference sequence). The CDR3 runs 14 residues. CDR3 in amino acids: CASSVEQYNSPLHF. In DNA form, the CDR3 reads TGTGCCAGCAGCGTTGAACAGTATAATTCACCCCTCCACTTT.

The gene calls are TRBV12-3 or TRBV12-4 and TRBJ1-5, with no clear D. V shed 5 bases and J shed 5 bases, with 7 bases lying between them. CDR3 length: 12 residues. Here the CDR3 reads CASSDPHQPQHF. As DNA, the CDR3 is TGTGCCAGCAGTGACCCACATCAGCCCCAGCATTTT.

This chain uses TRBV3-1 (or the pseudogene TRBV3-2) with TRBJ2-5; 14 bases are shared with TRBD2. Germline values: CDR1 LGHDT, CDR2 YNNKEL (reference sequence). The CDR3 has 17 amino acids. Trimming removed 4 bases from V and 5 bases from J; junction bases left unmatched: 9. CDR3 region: CASSLATSGGALETQYF. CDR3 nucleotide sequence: TGTGCCAGCAGCCTTGCGACTAGCGGGGGGGCCTTGGAGACCCAGTACTTC.

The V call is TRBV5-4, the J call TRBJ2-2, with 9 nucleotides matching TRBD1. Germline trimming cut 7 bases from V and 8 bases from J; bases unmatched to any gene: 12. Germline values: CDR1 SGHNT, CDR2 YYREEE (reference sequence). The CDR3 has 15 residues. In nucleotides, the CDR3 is TGTGCCAGCGGACAGGGGATAAACGATGGGGGGGAGCTGTTTTTT. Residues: CASGQGINDGGELFF.

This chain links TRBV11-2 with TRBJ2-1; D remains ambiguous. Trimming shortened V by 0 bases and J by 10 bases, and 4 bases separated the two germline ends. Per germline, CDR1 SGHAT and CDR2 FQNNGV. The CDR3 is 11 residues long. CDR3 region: CASSLDWEQFF. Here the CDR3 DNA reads TGTGCCAGCAGCTTAGATTGGGAGCAGTTCTTC.

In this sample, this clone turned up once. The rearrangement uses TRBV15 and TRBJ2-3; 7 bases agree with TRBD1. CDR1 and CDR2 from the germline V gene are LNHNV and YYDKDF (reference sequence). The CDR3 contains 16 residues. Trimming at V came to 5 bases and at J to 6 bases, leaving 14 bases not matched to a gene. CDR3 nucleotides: TGTGCCACCAGCCTCGGCGGACAGGCTCAAATTGATACGCAGTATTTT. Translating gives CATSLGGQAQIDTQYF.

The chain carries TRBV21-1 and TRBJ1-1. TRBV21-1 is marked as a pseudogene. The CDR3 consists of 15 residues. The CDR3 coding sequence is TGTGCCAGCAGCCCCAAGCCGTTTAAGAACACTGAAGCTTTCTTT. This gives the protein CASSPKPFKNTEAFF.

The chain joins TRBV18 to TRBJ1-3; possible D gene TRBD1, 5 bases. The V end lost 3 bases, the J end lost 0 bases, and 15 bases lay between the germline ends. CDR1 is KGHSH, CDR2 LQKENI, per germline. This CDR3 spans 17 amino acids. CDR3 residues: CASSPRQLSVSGNTIYF. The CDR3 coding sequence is TGTGCCAGCTCACCCAGACAGCTCTCCGTCTCTGGAAACACCATATATTTT.

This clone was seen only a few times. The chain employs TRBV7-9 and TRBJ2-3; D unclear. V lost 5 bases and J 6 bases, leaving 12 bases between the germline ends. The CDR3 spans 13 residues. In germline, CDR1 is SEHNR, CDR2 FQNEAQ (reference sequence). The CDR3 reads CASSLGWRDTQYF. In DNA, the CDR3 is TGTGCCAGCAGCCTGGGTTGGCGGGATACGCAGTATTTT. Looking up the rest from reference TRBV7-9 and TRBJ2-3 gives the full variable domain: DTGVSQNPRHKITKRGQNVTFRCDPISEHNRLYWYRQTLGQGPEFLTYFQNEAQLEKSRLLSDRFSAERPKGSFSTLEIQRTEQGDSAMYLCASSLGWRDTQYFGPGTRLTVL.

In DNA, the CDR3 is TGTGCCAGTAGTATGGCCTCGGCGGGTTACGACTACGAGCAGTACTTC. Translating it yields CASSMASAGYDYEQYF. The rearrangement joins TRBV19 to TRBJ2-7; perhaps TRBD2 as D (5 bases). The V and J ends lost 3 bases and 3 bases respectively, with 18 bases between them. Germline assignment: CDR1 LNHDA and CDR2 SQIVND (reference sequence). CDR3 length equals 16 residues.

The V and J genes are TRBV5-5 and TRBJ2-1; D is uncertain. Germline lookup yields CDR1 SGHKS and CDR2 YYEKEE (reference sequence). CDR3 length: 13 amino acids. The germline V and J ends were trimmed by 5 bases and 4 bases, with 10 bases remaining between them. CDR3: CASSRMNYNEQFF. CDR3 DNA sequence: TGTGCCAGCAGTCGAATGAATTACAATGAGCAGTTCTTC.

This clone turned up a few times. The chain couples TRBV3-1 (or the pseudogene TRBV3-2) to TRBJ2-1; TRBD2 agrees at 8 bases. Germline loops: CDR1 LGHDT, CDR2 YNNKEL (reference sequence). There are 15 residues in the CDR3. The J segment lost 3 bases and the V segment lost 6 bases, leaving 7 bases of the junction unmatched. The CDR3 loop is CASRTGTSSYNEQFF. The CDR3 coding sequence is TGTGCCAGCAGAACTGGGACTAGTAGCTACAATGAGCAGTTCTTC.

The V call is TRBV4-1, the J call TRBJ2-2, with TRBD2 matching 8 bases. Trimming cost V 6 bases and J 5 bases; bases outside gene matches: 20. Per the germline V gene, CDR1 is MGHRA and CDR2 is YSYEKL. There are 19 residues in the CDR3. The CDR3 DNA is TGCGCCAGCAGGGGGTTTGGTTTGGGAGCGGGAGAGGGGACCGGGGAGCTGTTTTTT. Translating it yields CASRGFGLGAGEGTGELFF.

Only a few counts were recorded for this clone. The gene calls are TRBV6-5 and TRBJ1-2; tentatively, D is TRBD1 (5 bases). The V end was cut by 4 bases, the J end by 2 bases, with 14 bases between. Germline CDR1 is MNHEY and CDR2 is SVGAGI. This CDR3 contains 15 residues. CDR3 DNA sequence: TGTGCCAGCAGTTTCCAGGGATCTGGAAACTATGGCTACACCTTC. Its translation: CASSFQGSGNYGYTF.

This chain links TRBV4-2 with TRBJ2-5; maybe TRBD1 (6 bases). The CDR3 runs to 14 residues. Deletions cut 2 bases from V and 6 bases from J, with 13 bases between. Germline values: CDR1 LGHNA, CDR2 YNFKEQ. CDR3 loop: CASSQPGHLKTQYF. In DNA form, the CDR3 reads TGTGCCAGCAGCCAACCGGGACATCTGAAGACCCAGTACTTC.

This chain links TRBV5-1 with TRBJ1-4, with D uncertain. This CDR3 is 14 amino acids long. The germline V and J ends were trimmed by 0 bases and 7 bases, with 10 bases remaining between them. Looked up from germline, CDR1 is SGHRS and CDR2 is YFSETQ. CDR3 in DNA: TGCGCCAGCAGCTTGGAAGGGCGGGCTGAAAAACTGTTTTTT. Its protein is CASSLEGRAEKLFF.

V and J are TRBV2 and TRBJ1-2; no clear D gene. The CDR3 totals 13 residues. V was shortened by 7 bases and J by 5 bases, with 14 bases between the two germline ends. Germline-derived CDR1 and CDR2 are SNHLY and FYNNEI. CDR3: CASTREVRYGYTF. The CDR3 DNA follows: TGTGCCAGCACCAGAGAGGTGCGATATGGCTACACCTTC.

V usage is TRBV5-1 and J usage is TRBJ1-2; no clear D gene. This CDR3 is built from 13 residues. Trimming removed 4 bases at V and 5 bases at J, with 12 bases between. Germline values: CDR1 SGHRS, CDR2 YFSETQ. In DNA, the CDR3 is TGCGCCAGCAGCGACGACGGATCTTATGGCTACACCTTC. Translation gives CASSDDGSYGYTF.